What follows are 14 T cell receptor beta chains derived from one specimen sequenced in a study of human T cells and chemical hapten exposure. Time point of the sample: patch test 2, 6 weeks after DPC sensitization. Regarding treatment: therapeutic diphenylcyclopropenone sensitization with weekly scalp DPC. A single record per CDR3 protein comes from TCRdb applying MiXCR to the RACE reads. The sample holds 65,000 to 95,000 distinct CDR3 sequences; more than 6.5% are singletons and the top ten take approximately 1.3%. The sample here was whole blood, taken in connection with sensitization to the hapten diphenylcyclopropenone (DPC). These receptors were collected from a woman aged 25 to 39 with alopecia areata. Some clones in this sample may be carry-over from other donors' samples.

This clonotype appeared many times. The chain joins TRBV14 to TRBJ1-3, with no clear D. The germline V gene has CDR1 SGHDN and CDR2 FVKESK. V was pared by 5 bases and J by 8 bases, with 13 bases between. This CDR3 comprises 13 residues. The CDR3 here is CASSVDLEDTIYF. Here the CDR3 DNA reads TGTGCCAGCAGCGTTGATCTGGAAGACACCATATATTTT.

This clonotype showed up many times. The CDR3 DNA is TGTGCCAGCAGTTACCCCCAGCAGGGAAGATTCAGAGGGACCCAGTACTTC. It encodes CASSYPQQGRFRGTQYF. The rearrangement links TRBV6-5 to TRBJ2-5, with a weak D call TRBD1 (5 bases). V shed 2 bases and J shed 7 bases, with 23 bases lying between them. Germline CDR1 and CDR2: MNHEY and SVGAGI. This CDR3 has 17 residues.

There are a few counts of this clonotype. The V call is TRBV6-1, the J call TRBJ1-4; 7 bases fit TRBD1. This CDR3 has 15 residues. The V gene end was trimmed by 7 bases and the J gene end by 0 bases; junction bases not matched to a gene: 5. CDR1 is MNHNS, CDR2 SASEGT, per germline. The CDR3 DNA reads TGTGCCAGCAATCGACAGGGCGCAACTAATGAAAAACTGTTTTTT. Protein: CASNRQGATNEKLFF.

This clonotype was found many times. The rearrangement links TRBV12-3 or TRBV12-4 to TRBJ2-1; no firm D call. The CDR3 has 14 residues. Trimming left V 6 bases short and J 3 bases short, with 12 bases between. The CDR3 bases are TGTGCCAGCAGCCTAGAGACAAGCTACAATGAGCAGTTCTTC. Translating it yields CASSLETSYNEQFF.

This clonotype was found many times. The chain employs TRBV6-5 and TRBJ1-4; D gene unclear. The CDR3 has 14 residues. CDR1 and CDR2 (germline): MNHEY, SVGAGI. V was trimmed by 6 bases and J by 2 bases, leaving 10 bases between them. Here the CDR3 DNA reads TGTGCCAGCAGGGTGACTGTCACTAATGAAAAACTGTTTTTT. This sequence encodes CASRVTVTNEKLFF.

This clonotype was recorded at least ten times. CDR3 coding DNA: TGCAGTGCTACAGCAATTTTCCGGGACAGGGCAGATACGCAGTATTTT. Amino acids: CSATAIFRDRADTQYF. The chain recombines TRBV20-1 with TRBJ2-3, with 9 bases fitting TRBD1. The ends lost 4 bases at V and 4 bases at J; junction bases unmatched: 12. The germline CDR1 and CDR2 sequences are DFQATT and SNEGSKA (reference sequence). This CDR3 comprises 16 residues.

Ten or more counts support this clonotype. This chain connects TRBV7-8 to TRBJ2-1, with 8 bases lining up with TRBD1. Unmatched junction bases numbered 8, after V lost 2 bases and J lost 5 bases. Germline loops: CDR1 SGHVS, CDR2 FQNEAQ. This CDR3 comprises 16 residues. The CDR3 bases are TGTGCCAGCAGCTTACGGGACAGGCCTGGGAACAATGAGCAGTTCTTC. Amino acids: CASSLRDRPGNNEQFF.

This chain uses TRBV12-3 or TRBV12-4 with TRBJ2-3, with D unclear. The CDR3 runs 13 residues. Trimming took 5 bases from V and 3 from J, leaving 9 bases between them. This CDR3 is CASSPRGTDTQYF. For the CDR3, the DNA is TGTGCCAGCAGTCCCCGAGGTACAGATACGCAGTATTTT.

This clonotype has only a few counts. In DNA, the CDR3 is TGTGCCAGCAGCTTCCAAGATGGTTACGAGCAGTACTTC. Its translation is CASSFQDGYEQYF. The rearrangement joins TRBV7-2 to TRBJ2-7, with D uncertain. V dropped 3 bases and J dropped 4 bases, with 10 bases sitting between them. The germline CDR1 and CDR2 sequences are SGHTA and FQGNSA. The length of the CDR3 is 13 residues. Combining the CDR3 with reference TRBV7-2 and TRBJ2-7 gives the whole variable domain GAGVSQSPSNKVTEKGKDVELRCDPISGHTALYWYRQSLGQGLEFLIYFQGNSAPDKSGLPSDRFSAERTGGSVSTLTIQRTQQEDSAVYLCASSFQDGYEQYFGPGTRLTVT.

The chain employs TRBV20-1 and TRBJ1-4; no reliable D call. The germline V gene has CDR1 DFQATT and CDR2 SNEGSKA (reference sequence). The CDR3 runs to 16 residues. V was shortened by 6 bases and J by 4 bases, with 21 bases between the two germline ends. The CDR3 DNA reads TGCAGTGCAAGACCCCTTCGAGGGTCCCTTAATGAAAAACTGTTTTTT. Protein: CSARPLRGSLNEKLFF.

This clonotype was observed a handful of times. The rearrangement joins TRBV3-1 to TRBJ1-6, with D tentatively TRBD1 (5 bases). The CDR3 consists of 11 residues. With 0 bases removed from V and 16 bases from J, the gap between germline ends came to 7 bases. Germline CDR1 reads LGHDT; CDR2 reads YNNKEL (reference sequence). The CDR3 region has the DNA TGTGCCAGCAGCCAAGAGGGGGGTCTCCACTTT. Protein sequence: CASSQEGGLHF. Filled out from reference TRBV3-1 and TRBJ1-6, the complete variable domain reads DTAVSQTPKYLVTQMGNDKSIKCEQNLGHDTMYWYKQDSKKFLKIMFSYNNKELIINETVPNRFSPKSPDKAHLNLHINSLELGDSAVYFCASSQEGGLHFGNGTRLTVT.

This clonotype was seen ten or more times. This chain uses TRBV11-1 with TRBJ2-5, with 10 bases identical to TRBD1. Trimming removed 5 bases from V and 5 bases from J; junction bases left unmatched: 17. Per the germline V gene, CDR1 is SGHAT and CDR2 is FQDESV (reference sequence). The CDR3 has 18 amino acids. In nucleotides, the CDR3 is TGTGCCAGCAGCGATGAAACGACAGGGGGCCGGTTTGTGGAGACCCAGTACTTC. Encoded protein: CASSDETTGGRFVETQYF.

This clonotype was counted at least ten times. V usage is TRBV12-3 or TRBV12-4 and J usage is TRBJ2-5; D not resolved. The CDR3 has 11 amino acids. V lost 6 bases and J 3 bases, leaving 5 bases between the germline ends. For the CDR3, the DNA is TGTGCCAGCAGACTCAAAGAGACCCAGTACTTC. Amino acids: CASRLKETQYF.

Comments on this clonotype: A much larger clone differs from this one at a single base, so this may be a read error. The chain recombines TRBV5-1 with TRBJ2-5, with 8 bases matching TRBD1. CDR3 length equals 14 residues. Looked up from germline, CDR1 is SGHRS and CDR2 is YFSETQ. The CDR3 is CASGFGQGRETQYF. The CDR3 DNA follows: TGCGCCAGCGGCTTTGGACAGGGAAGAGAGACCCAGTACTTC.